This passage covers 23 T cell receptor beta chains from one sample sequenced in a study of preoperative IRX-2 immunotherapy in early breast cancer. Sequencing was performed with immunoSEQ multiplex PCR; in TCRdb, only in-frame clones are kept and a portion is missing. In the table there are some 30,000 clones, roughly 90% of which are singletons. Regarding treatment: preoperative locoregional IRX-2 cytokine immunotherapy. This material was collected from a patient treated with IRX-2 immunotherapy. The receptors stem from a human donor with breast cancer.

This rearrangement joins TRBV6-5 to TRBJ2-5; the match to TRBD1 covers 9 bases. This CDR3 is built from 14 residues. The germline CDR1 and CDR2 sequences are MNHEY and SVGAGI. V gave up 6 bases and J gave up 5 bases; unmatched junction bases: 7. The CDR3 here is CASRRGQGWETQYF. CDR3 bases: TGTGCCAGCAGAAGAGGACAGGGGTGGGAGACCCAGTACTTC.

This clone appeared a single time. V usage is TRBV27 and J usage is TRBJ1-2; D call uncertain. Trimming stripped 3 bases from V and 4 bases from J, with 12 bases between. The germline V gene has CDR1 MNHEY and CDR2 SMNVEV (reference sequence). The CDR3 totals 14 residues. The CDR3 loop is CASSFGVVGYGYTF. CDR3 bases: TGTGCCAGCAGTTTTGGGGTCGTCGGCTATGGCTACACCTTC.

The chain combines TRBV19 with TRBJ2-2; 8 positions match TRBD1. J lost 5 bases, V lost 6 bases, and 5 bases had no gene match. The CDR3 is 14 amino acids. The germline CDR1 and CDR2 sequences are LNHDA and SQIVND (reference sequence). In DNA, the CDR3 is TGTGCCAGTAGCAACCAGGGGGCAACCGGGGAGCTGTTTTTT. Its protein product is CASSNQGATGELFF.

V usage is TRBV27 and J usage is TRBJ2-3; D is perhaps TRBD1 (5 bases). The CDR3 totals 12 residues. The V gene lost 5 bases and the J gene lost 9 bases, with 12 bases spanning the gap. Germline CDR1 and CDR2: MNHEY and SMNVEV (reference sequence). CDR3 sequence (DNA): TGTGCCAGCAGTATTCCAGGGTACACGCAGTATTTT. The encoded protein is CASSIPGYTQYF.

This sequence joins TRBV2 and TRBJ1-1; TRBD1 matches at 7 bases. Germline V gene lookup returns CDR1 SNHLY and CDR2 FYNNEI. J lost 1 base, V lost 7 bases, and 6 bases had no gene match. This CDR3 spans 14 amino acids. CDR3 bases: TGTGCCAGCACCTATGGGACAGCGAACACTGAAGCTTTCTTT. Its translation is CASTYGTANTEAFF.

The J gene is TRBJ2-7, the V gene TRBV28; D gene unclear. CDR3 length: 12 amino acids. Germline V lookup: CDR1 MDHEN, CDR2 SYDVKM. With 5 bases removed from V and 3 bases from J, the gap between germline ends came to 8 bases. The CDR3 DNA reads TGTGCCAGCAGTCTGACCCTCTACGAGCAGTACTTC. Its translation is CASSLTLYEQYF.

This clone counts as medium-sized. V is TRBV28 and J is TRBJ1-4; the D gene is possibly TRBD1 (5 bases). The CDR3 length is 15 residues. V dropped 4 bases and J dropped 4 bases, with 13 bases sitting between them. CDR1 is MDHEN, CDR2 SYDVKM, per germline. The CDR3 here is CASSSVDSSNEKLFF. The CDR3 bases are TGTGCCAGCAGTTCAGTAGACAGCAGTAATGAAAAACTGTTTTTT.

J is TRBJ2-7 and V is TRBV18; TRBD1 is a possible D gene (5 bases). Trimming stripped 6 bases from V and 2 bases from J, with 11 bases between. The V gene's germline CDR1 is KGHSH and CDR2 LQKENI. The CDR3 has 13 residues. The CDR3 protein is CASSPTETYEQYF. The CDR3 DNA follows: TGTGCCAGCTCCCCGACAGAGACCTACGAGCAGTACTTC.

The chain combines TRBV7-9 with TRBJ2-1; D may be TRBD2 (5 bases). CDR1 SEHNR and CDR2 FQNEAQ come from the germline V gene (reference sequence). CDR3 size: 14 residues. V dropped 5 bases and J dropped 8 bases, with 16 bases sitting between them. The CDR3 spells CASSARGDPDEQFF. Written as DNA, the CDR3 is TGTGCCAGCAGCGCCCGGGGAGATCCCGATGAGCAGTTCTTC.

The V and J genes are TRBV19 and TRBJ2-3; 7 positions agree with TRBD2. V dropped 3 bases and J dropped 6; count of bases not matched to a gene: 6. The CDR3 length is 14 residues. Per the germline V gene, CDR1 is LNHDA and CDR2 is SQIVND (reference sequence). The CDR3 DNA follows: TGTGCCAGTAGTATTGGACTAGTGGGGGATACGCAGTATTTT. Its translation: CASSIGLVGDTQYF.

As for this clone: The junction does not match germline at one end; this may be a read error. This specimen includes other DNA sequences encoding the same CDR3. The chain has TRBV27 and TRBJ1-1, with TRBD1 matching 10 bases. Germline-derived CDR1 and CDR2 are MNHEY and SMNVEV (reference sequence). This CDR3 comprises 14 residues. The CDR3 DNA reads TGTGCCAGCAGGCGCGGACAGGGGGGCACTGAAGCTTTCTTC. Translated: CASRRGQGGTEAFF.

The V and J genes are TRBV7-2 and TRBJ1-2, with a tentative D call TRBD1 (6 bases). This CDR3 is 13 amino acids long. Per the germline V gene, CDR1 is SGHTA and CDR2 is FQGNSA. V dropped 4 bases and J dropped 5 bases, with 11 bases sitting between them. The CDR3 reads CASSSQGEYGYTF. The CDR3 DNA is TGTGCCAGCAGCTCACAGGGAGAATATGGCTACACCTTC.

This clone has more than one count but fewer than ten. The J gene is TRBJ1-2, the V gene TRBV6-1; a possible D gene is TRBD1 (6 bases). V was pared by 2 bases and J by 0 bases, with 13 bases between. Germline assignment: CDR1 MNHNS and CDR2 SASEGT. The CDR3 covers 16 residues. The CDR3 coding sequence is TGTGCCAGCAGTGAAACCGTCGACAGGCCTAACTATGGCTACACCTTC. It encodes CASSETVDRPNYGYTF.

V gene TRBV5-4 combines with J gene TRBJ2-3, with TRBD2 matching 12 bases. V lost 1 base, J lost 2 bases, and 5 bases stayed unmatched. Germline loops: CDR1 SGHNT, CDR2 YYREEE (reference sequence). There are 17 residues in the CDR3. This chain's CDR3 is CASSLRLAGGTTDTQYF. CDR3 bases: TGTGCCAGCAGCTTGCGGCTAGCGGGGGGGACCACAGATACGCAGTATTTT.

The table lists this clone with a few counts. The V gene is TRBV14, the J gene TRBJ1-2, with 7 bases that match TRBD1. V shed 2 bases, J shed 3 bases, and the junction held 18 bases outside the gene matches. Looked up from germline, CDR1 is SGHDN and CDR2 is FVKESK. The length of the CDR3 is 19 residues. The CDR3 sequence: CASSQKAYVEGAQDYGYTF. CDR3 nucleotide sequence: TGTGCCAGCAGCCAAAAAGCGTATGTCGAGGGGGCGCAGGACTATGGCTACACCTTC.

The chain carries TRBV27 and TRBJ2-6, with D possibly being TRBD1 (6 bases). The germline gives CDR1 MNHEY, CDR2 SMNVEV (reference sequence). This CDR3 comprises 15 residues. V dropped 4 bases and J dropped 1 base, with 8 bases sitting between them. CDR3: CASSWDISGANVLTF. CDR3 bases: TGTGCCAGCAGTTGGGACATTTCTGGGGCCAACGTCCTGACTTTC.

V is TRBV7-9 and J is TRBJ2-7, with D unresolved. The germline V gene has CDR1 SEHNR and CDR2 FQNEAQ (reference sequence). CDR3 length: 14 amino acids. V was clipped by 5 bases and J by 2 bases, with 13 bases between them. The CDR3 nucleotides read TGTGCCAGCAGCCGGTCGGGTCTTACCTACGAGCAGTACTTC. Protein: CASSRSGLTYEQYF.

CDR3 amino acids: CASSLGGRLGEQFF. In DNA, the CDR3 is TGTGCCAGCAGCTTAGGGGGACGATTAGGTGAGCAGTTCTTC. The chain has TRBV7-6 and TRBJ2-1; perhaps D is TRBD1 or TRBD2 (5 bases each). Germline CDR1 is SGHVS and CDR2 is FNYEAQ. V lost 1 base, J lost 9 bases, and 13 bases lay in between. The CDR3 totals 14 residues. The entire variable domain, with the rest obtained from reference TRBV7-6 and TRBJ2-1, is as follows: GAGVSQSPRYKVTKRGQDVALRCDPISGHVSLYWYRQALGQGPEFLTYFNYEAQQDKSGLPNDRFSAERPEGSISTLTIQRTEQRDSAMYRCASSLGGRLGEQFFGPGTRLTVL.

The chain combines TRBV28 with TRBJ1-2, with D unresolved. Deletions cut 3 bases from V and 5 bases from J, with 10 bases between. Germline assignment: CDR1 MDHEN and CDR2 SYDVKM. The CDR3 loop spans 13 amino acids. The CDR3 reads CASSFGQDYGYTF. CDR3 DNA sequence: TGTGCCAGCAGTTTCGGGCAGGATTATGGCTACACCTTC.

The genes are TRBV2 and TRBJ2-7; 12 bases are shared with TRBD1. The junction had 8 bases not matched to a gene; V was cut back by 6 bases and J by 5 bases. There are 15 residues in the CDR3. Germline CDR1 reads SNHLY; CDR2 reads FYNNEI. The CDR3, as DNA: TGTGCCAGCAGCCCGCCGGGACAGGGGGCCCACGAGCAGTACTTC. Amino acid sequence: CASSPPGQGAHEQYF.

This clone was detected a few times. The chain couples TRBV6-1 to TRBJ1-3; D remains ambiguous. CDR1 and CDR2 (germline): MNHNS, SASEGT. Trimming took 9 bases from V and 1 from J, leaving 10 bases between them. CDR3 size: 13 residues. The CDR3 region is CASFPYSGNTIYF. In nucleotides, the CDR3 is TGTGCCAGTTTCCCCTATTCTGGAAACACCATATATTTT.

The chain carries TRBV5-3 and TRBJ1-2, with a tentative D call TRBD1 (5 bases). TRBV5-3 belongs to the ORF category, with a function that is uncertain. The V end was cut by 6 bases, the J end by 8 bases, with 14 bases between. This CDR3 comprises 12 residues. The CDR3 DNA is TGTGCCAGAACCCGGGGGAAATTAGGCTACACCTTC. This gives the protein CARTRGKLGYTF.

The rearrangement links TRBV5-4 to TRBJ1-1; D is undetermined. V lost 0 bases and J lost 5, with 5 bases in between. CDR1 SGHNT and CDR2 YYREEE come from the germline V gene (reference sequence). The CDR3 runs to 12 residues. This chain's CDR3 is CASSLEGTEAFF. CDR3 nucleotide sequence: TGTGCCAGCAGCTTGGAAGGGACTGAAGCTTTCTTT.